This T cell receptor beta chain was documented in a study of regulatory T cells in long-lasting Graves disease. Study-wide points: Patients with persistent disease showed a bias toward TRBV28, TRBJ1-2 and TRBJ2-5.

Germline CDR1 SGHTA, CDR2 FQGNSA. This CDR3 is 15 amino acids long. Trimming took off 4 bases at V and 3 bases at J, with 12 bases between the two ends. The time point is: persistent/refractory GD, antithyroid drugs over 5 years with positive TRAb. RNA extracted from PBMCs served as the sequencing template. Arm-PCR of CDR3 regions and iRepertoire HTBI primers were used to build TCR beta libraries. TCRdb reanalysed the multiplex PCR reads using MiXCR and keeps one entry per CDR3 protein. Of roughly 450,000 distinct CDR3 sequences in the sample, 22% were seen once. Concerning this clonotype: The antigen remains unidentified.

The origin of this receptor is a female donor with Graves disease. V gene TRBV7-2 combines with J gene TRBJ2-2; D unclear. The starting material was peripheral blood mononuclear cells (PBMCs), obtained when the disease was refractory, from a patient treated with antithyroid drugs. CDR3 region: CASSSRRVDTGELFF. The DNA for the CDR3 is TGTGCCAGCAGCTCACGACGAGTGGACACCGGGGAGCTGTTTTTT.